This T cell receptor beta chain was identified in a study of vaccination effects on CD4 cells after COVID-19. CDR1 and CDR2 (germline): SGDLS, YYNGEE. CDR3 length: 14 amino acids. V was trimmed by 4 bases and J by 2 bases, leaving 11 bases between them. This clone showed up just once. Its matching antigen is unknown. Profiling relied on immunoSEQ multiplex PCR, and the TCRdb table lists in-frame clones only, not all of them. Here the sample spans 15,000 or so clones, about 75% being singletons. Before sequencing took place, the ViraFEST assay used viral peptide pools to expand antigen-specific CD4+ T cells. When 10 to 11 days of culture had elapsed, CD4+ T cells were isolated. Two doses of BNT162b2 or mRNA-1273 vaccine were administered to participants.

The sequence was obtained from a human donor who received a COVID-19 vaccine. The chain uses TRBV9 and TRBJ2-3, with TRBD2 as a possible D gene (5 bases). The sequencing used CD4+ T cells from PBMCs cultured with HCoV-NL63 spike peptides, collected after COVID-19 vaccination. For the CDR3, the DNA is TGTGCCAGCAGCCACGACGGGAACACAGATACGCAGTATTTT. This encodes CASSHDGNTDTQYF.